A single TCR beta chain is shown here with its context. Ten or more counts support this clonotype. Its antigen is currently not known. No base qualities exist here, and no much larger clone lies one base off it. This sample was included in a study of neurological immune-mediated disorders (dated 2019 in TCRdb). As for the study more broadly: Of the 35 or so multiple sclerosis patients, some 31 had relapsing-remitting MS and 3 had secondary progressive MS. The study compared peripheral blood TCR-beta repertoires of HTLV-I-associated myelopathy (HAM/TSP) patients, multiple sclerosis patients and healthy controls using UMI-based sequencing. Alongside PBMC samples, the set of more than 85 TCR-beta libraries contained longitudinal samples, technical triplicates, and paired CD4+ and CD8+ T-cell subsets that had been sorted. The cohort comprised approximately 67 subjects: 15 or so HAM/TSP patients, 35 or so multiple sclerosis patients and 20 or so healthy controls. The full study reports these points: The highest TCR clonal expansion was observed in HAM/TSP patients, whereas the lowest was observed in MS patients, even when compared with healthy controls. Repertoires from 18 of 34 MS patients were grouped by phylogenetic analysis into a cluster of related CDR3 sequences, suggesting a possible repertoire-level signature. The MS cluster showed no association with clinical or MRI features, and the authors stated that larger cohorts are needed. Expanded clones from different subjects shared no identical CDR3 amino acid sequences, which suggests that TCR-beta repertoires were private in all groups.

For unsorted PBMC libraries, 2 million PBMCs were used after storage in RNAlater at -80 degrees C until RNA extraction. Multiple sclerosis patients were enrolled in a US clinical protocol evaluating disease progression by magnetic resonance imaging. Peripheral blood underwent Ficoll-Hypaque density gradient centrifugation to isolate PBMCs, which were then cryopreserved in liquid nitrogen. Via the germline V gene, CDR1 is MNHEY and CDR2 SVGAGI. V was cut back by 6 bases and J by 6 bases, leaving a gap of 14 bases between them. From its cysteine to its phenylalanine, the CDR3 spans 14 amino acids. The CDR3 DNA has 42 bases and is translated from base 1. cDNA synthesis used template-switch 5'RACE with a primer carrying a 10-nucleotide random unique molecular identifier tagging each TCR transcript. Every sequencing run covered 15-18 subjects and yielded more than 160 million TCR-beta sequences. The RNeasy kit was used for extraction of total RNA. Using the KAPA Real-time Library Amplification kit, TCR-beta VDJ regions were amplified with primers for the TCR constant region and the 5'RACE anchor. Sample indexes and Illumina adaptors were added in a first PCR, after which library yield was increased in a second PCR. The roughly 650 bp TCR product was size-selected on a 2% E-gel SizeSelection system after Ampure bead purification. Before pooling, library quality was checked on a Bioanalyzer, concentration was measured with Qubit, and libraries were quantified with the Kapa Library Quantification kit. Libraries were sequenced paired-end 2 x 150 bp on an Illumina HiSeq 2500. To increase sequence diversity, 25-30% phiX was spiked into each library pool. As for how the authors treated the data: The UMI-based MiGEC pipeline processed quality-filtered reads and removed over 80% of raw TCR sequences during error correction. VDJ genes were aligned to IMGT germline references, and clonotypes were defined by unique CDR3 amino acid sequence plus V-J genes. Clonal expansion, Shannon diversity, and CDR3 relatedness (CalcPairwiseDistances, ClusterSamples) were evaluated with VDJtools, and phylogenetic trees were built with CLCbio workbench. A clone was classed as expanded if it had 8 or more unique UMIs, a cutoff based on coefficient-of-variation modelling across technical triplicates. The public sequencing data were trimmed at Q25 with fastp and processed into clonotypes with MiXCR by TCRdb, which kept only in-frame beta chains. Each CDR3 protein appears once, grouped with its most common genes and DNA. These V and J calls rely on TCRdb rather than the paper's analysis. The sample includes some 66,000 distinct CDR3 sequences, with around 3.7% observed a single time. Clones ranked in the top ten supply more than 3% of the sample.

Sequences were obtained from PBMCs. The clonotype comes from a man aged 35 to 55 with multiple sclerosis. This chain is built from TRBV6-5 and TRBJ2-2; the D gene cannot be resolved reliably. The CDR3 is CASRPIQYPGELFF. The bases are TGTGCCAGCAGACCGATCCAGTATCCCGGGGAGCTGTTTTTT.